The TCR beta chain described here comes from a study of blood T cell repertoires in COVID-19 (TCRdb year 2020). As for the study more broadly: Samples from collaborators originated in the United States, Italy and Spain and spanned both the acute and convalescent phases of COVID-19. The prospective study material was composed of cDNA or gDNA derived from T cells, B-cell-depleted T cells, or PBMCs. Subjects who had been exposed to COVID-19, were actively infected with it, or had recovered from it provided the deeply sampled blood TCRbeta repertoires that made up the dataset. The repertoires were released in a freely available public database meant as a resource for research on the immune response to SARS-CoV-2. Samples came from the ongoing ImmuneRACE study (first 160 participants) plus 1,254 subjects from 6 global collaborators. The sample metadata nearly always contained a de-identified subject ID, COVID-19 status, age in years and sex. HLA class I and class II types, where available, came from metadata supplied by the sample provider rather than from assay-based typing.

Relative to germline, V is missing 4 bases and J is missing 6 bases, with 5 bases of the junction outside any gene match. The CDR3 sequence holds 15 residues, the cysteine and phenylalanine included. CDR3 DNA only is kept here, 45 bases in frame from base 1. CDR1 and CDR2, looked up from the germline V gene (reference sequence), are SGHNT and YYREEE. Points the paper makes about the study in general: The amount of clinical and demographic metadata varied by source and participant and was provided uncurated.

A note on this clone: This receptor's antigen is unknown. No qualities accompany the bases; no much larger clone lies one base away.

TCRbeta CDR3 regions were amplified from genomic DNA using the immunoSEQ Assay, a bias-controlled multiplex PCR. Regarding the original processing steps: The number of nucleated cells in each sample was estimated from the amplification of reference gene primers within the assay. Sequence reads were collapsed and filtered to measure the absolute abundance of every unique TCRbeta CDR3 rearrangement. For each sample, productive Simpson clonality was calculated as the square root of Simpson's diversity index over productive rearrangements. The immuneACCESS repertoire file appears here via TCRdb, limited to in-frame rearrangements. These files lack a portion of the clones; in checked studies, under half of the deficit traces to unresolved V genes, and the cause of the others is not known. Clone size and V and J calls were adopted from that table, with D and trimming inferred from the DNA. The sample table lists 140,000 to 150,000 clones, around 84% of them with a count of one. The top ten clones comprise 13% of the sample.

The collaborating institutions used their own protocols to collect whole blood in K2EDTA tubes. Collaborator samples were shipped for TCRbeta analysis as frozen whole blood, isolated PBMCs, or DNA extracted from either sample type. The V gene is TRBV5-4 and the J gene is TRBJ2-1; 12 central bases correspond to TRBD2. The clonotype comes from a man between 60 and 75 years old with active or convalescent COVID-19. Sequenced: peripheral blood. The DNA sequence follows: TGTGCCAGCAGCACTGGACTAGCGGGAATCAATGAGCAGTTCTTC. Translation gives CASSTGLAGINEQFF.